This paragraph reports one T cell receptor beta chain. V lost 7 bases to trimming and J lost 1 base, with 7 bases between them. This CDR3 region has 13 residues. The V gene's germline CDR1 is MNHEY and CDR2 SVGAGI. This sample stems from a study of blood T cell repertoires in COVID-19. Study-level information: PBMCs, B-cell-depleted T cells, or T cells were the source of the cDNA or gDNA that made up the material.

In the study's own analysis: Reference gene primer amplification yielded estimated nucleated cell counts. TCRdb's copy holds only in-frame clones and misses some; the assay was immunoSEQ multiplex PCR. The V and J calls and clone size were taken over from that table, and D and trimming were inferred from the DNA. The table has more than 10,000 clones, roughly four fifths seen once. V is TRBV6-5 and J is TRBJ2-2, with D hard to call. Sequenced input: peripheral blood. The sequence came from a man aged 40-55 years with active or convalescent COVID-19. The CDR3 here is CASTQRNTGELFF. For the CDR3, the DNA is TGTGCCAGCACGCAGCGGAACACCGGGGAGCTGTTTTTT.